The 22 T cell receptor beta chains reported below all come from one sample, sequenced in a study of blood T cells in healthy people across ages. A J-beta primer mix and a sample-barcoded 5' primer were used in a second PCR of roughly 6 to 11 cycles. TCRdb re-analysed the 5' RACE reads in MiXCR, keeping a single row per CDR3 protein. The top ten hold about 10% of the sample, which has approximately 1.5 million distinct CDR3 sequences, roughly 32% seen once. Sequences were obtained from blood. These receptor sequences come from a woman aged 25 to 39 in good health.

The rearrangement joins TRBV2 to TRBJ2-5; 14 bases align to TRBD2. The J call is doubtful: the DNA matches TRBJ2-7 better. The germline gives CDR1 SNHLY, CDR2 FYNNEI. CDR3 length equals 14 residues. As DNA, the CDR3 is TGTGCCAGCAATGGACTAGCGGGGGGTTACGAGCAGTACTTC. The encoded protein is CASNGLAGGYEQYF.

There are many counts of this clonotype. The V and J genes are TRBV12-3 or TRBV12-4 and TRBJ2-1, with 12 bases fitting TRBD2. The V gene end was trimmed by 5 bases and the J gene end by 8 bases; junction bases not matched to a gene: 13. The CDR3 has 17 residues. CDR3 amino acids: CASSLRLWTSGNHEQFF. The CDR3 DNA sequence: TGTGCCAGCAGTCTCCGATTATGGACTAGCGGGAATCATGAGCAGTTCTTC.

Note on this clonotype: At one of its ends the junction is not consistent with the germline gene, which may arise from a read error. V is TRBV6-6 and J is TRBJ1-4; 8 positions match TRBD1. Germline assignment: CDR1 MNHNY and CDR2 SVGAGI (reference sequence). The CDR3 totals 14 residues. The CDR3 sequence: CVSRRTGNNEKLFF. CDR3 DNA sequence: TGTGTCAGCAGGAGGACAGGGAATAATGAAAAACTGTTTTTT.

This clonotype showed up just a few times. The J gene is TRBJ2-7, the V gene TRBV4-1; D is possibly TRBD1 (5 bases). Germline CDR1 and CDR2: MGHRA and YSYEKL. The CDR3 has 17 residues. With 1 base removed from V and 3 bases from J, the gap between germline ends came to 19 bases. DNA of the CDR3: TGCGCCAGCAGCCAAGTCGCAACAGGACAAACCTTCTACGAGCAGTACTTC. Protein product: CASSQVATGQTFYEQYF.

The sample holds a few counts of this clonotype. The chain combines TRBV7-2 with TRBJ1-2, with TRBD1 as a possible D gene (6 bases). Trimming took 3 bases from V and 5 from J, leaving 13 bases between them. Per the germline V gene, CDR1 is SGHTA and CDR2 is FQGNSA. The CDR3 runs to 14 residues. The CDR3: CASSLTGPHYGYTF. For the CDR3, the DNA is TGTGCCAGCAGCTTGACAGGTCCTCATTATGGCTACACCTTC.

The V call is TRBV5-4, the J call TRBJ2-3, with 8 nucleotides matching TRBD2. Germline trimming cut 0 bases from V and 2 bases from J; bases unmatched to any gene: 5. This CDR3 is 16 amino acids long. Germline CDR1 reads SGHNT; CDR2 reads YYREEE (reference sequence). CDR3 amino acids: CASSLARGGDTDTQYF. In DNA, the CDR3 is TGTGCCAGCAGCTTGGCCCGGGGGGGAGACACAGATACGCAGTATTTT.

The V and J genes are TRBV11-2 and TRBJ1-4; TRBD1 might be the D (5 bases). Germline V gene lookup returns CDR1 SGHAT and CDR2 FQNNGV. The V end was cut by 1 base, the J end by 2 bases, with 11 bases between. The CDR3 spans 16 residues. CDR3 in DNA: TGTGCCAGCAGCTTAGGCCAGGGTACGACTAATGAAAAACTGTTTTTT. The encoded protein is CASSLGQGTTNEKLFF.

A few counts support this clonotype. One junction end disagrees with the germline gene, perhaps due to a read error. The rearrangement joins TRBV24-1 to TRBJ2-5; D is unresolved. CDR1 KGHDR and CDR2 SFDVKD come from the germline V gene. The CDR3 sequence is 17 residues long. CDR3 DNA: TGTGCCACCTCTCCGGGTAATTGGGTGGCGTACCAGGAGACCCAGTACTTC. Translation: CATSPGNWVAYQETQYF.

The genes are TRBV27 and TRBJ2-7; 8 nucleotides agree with TRBD1. With V trimmed by 0 bases and J by 3 bases, 4 bases remained unmatched. The CDR3 totals 15 residues. The germline gives CDR1 MNHEY, CDR2 SMNVEV (reference sequence). The CDR3 bases are TGTGCCAGCAGTTTATCGGCCAGGGGGCTCTACGAGCAGTACTTC. This gives the protein CASSLSARGLYEQYF.

This clonotype was found a few times. The chain recombines TRBV7-9 with TRBJ2-7; TRBD1 matches 11 bases. This CDR3 contains 14 residues. Trimming at V came to 1 base and at J to 6 bases, leaving 2 bases not matched to a gene. CDR1 is SEHNR, CDR2 FQNEAQ, per germline (reference sequence). CDR3 sequence reads: CASSLGTGGVEQYF. The CDR3 DNA reads TGTGCCAGCAGCTTAGGGACAGGGGGCGTCGAGCAGTACTTC.

The rearrangement joins TRBV27 to TRBJ1-2; D is ambiguous. The V gene lost 4 bases and the J gene lost 8 bases, with 20 bases spanning the gap. The CDR3 spans 15 residues. Germline V gives CDR1 MNHEY, CDR2 SMNVEV (reference sequence). CDR3 region: CASSSRGGPISGYTF. For the CDR3, the DNA is TGTGCCAGCAGTTCCCGGGGAGGCCCTATCTCGGGCTACACCTTC.

The chain couples TRBV20-1 to TRBJ1-4; D remains unclear. This CDR3 contains 10 residues. The germline V gene encodes CDR1 DFQATT and CDR2 SNEGSKA (reference sequence). Trimming took 5 bases from V and 4 from J, leaving 2 bases between them. CDR3 region: CSAYNEKLFF. CDR3 DNA sequence: TGCAGTGCTTATAATGAAAAACTGTTTTTT.

The CDR3: CASKRGFSYNEQFF. The CDR3 DNA sequence: TGTGCCAGCAAGCGAGGGTTCTCCTACAATGAGCAGTTCTTC. The chain joins TRBV12-3 or TRBV12-4 to TRBJ2-1, with D possibly matching TRBD2 (5 bases). V was pared by 7 bases and J by 0 bases, with 10 bases between. The CDR3 consists of 14 residues.

CDR3 nucleotides: TGTGCCAGCAGCTTGGACCCCGGGCGGGGGGACGGCACAGATACGCAGTATTTT. Encoded protein: CASSLDPGRGDGTDTQYF. This chain connects TRBV5-6 to TRBJ2-3; 8 bases are a match to TRBD2. From germline, CDR1 is SGHDT and CDR2 YYEEEE. The CDR3 is made up of 18 amino acids. With 0 bases clipped from V and 1 base from J, the junction kept 10 bases outside the gene matches.

This clonotype was counted only a few times. The CDR3 nucleotides read TGTGCCAGCAGTTACCGCGGGAGGTCAAACAATGAGCAGTTCTTC. This encodes CASSYRGRSNNEQFF. V is TRBV6-6 and J is TRBJ2-1; TRBD2 agrees at 8 bases. CDR1 and CDR2 from the germline V gene are MNHNY and SVGAGI (reference sequence). V gave up 2 bases and J gave up 5 bases; unmatched junction bases: 5. The CDR3 is 15 residues long.

This sequence joins TRBV14 and TRBJ2-1; 11 nucleotides align to TRBD2. The length of the CDR3 is 16 residues. Germline assignment: CDR1 SGHDN and CDR2 FVKESK. J was trimmed by 7 bases and V by 3 bases; bases with no gene match: 8. As DNA, the CDR3 is TGTGCCAGCAGCCACGTTAGCGGGAGGGCTTGGAATGAGCAGTTCTTC. The encoded protein is CASSHVSGRAWNEQFF.

In this sample, this clonotype turned up a few times. The chain carries TRBV4-1 and TRBJ1-5; D is perhaps TRBD1 (5 bases). Germline values: CDR1 MGHRA, CDR2 YSYEKL. This CDR3 is 15 amino acids long. Trimming cost V 0 bases and J 6 bases, with 12 bases left between them. The DNA for the CDR3 is TGCGCCAGCAGCCAAGATCGCCAGGGATCTCAGCCCCAGCATTTT. Amino acid sequence: CASSQDRQGSQPQHF.

V is TRBV5-1 and J is TRBJ2-5; TRBD2 aligns across 14 bases. V lost 0 bases, J lost 5 bases, and 6 bases stayed unmatched. Germline V lookup: CDR1 SGHRS, CDR2 YFSETQ. The CDR3 is made up of 17 amino acids. The CDR3, as DNA: TGCGCCAGCAGCTTGGCGGTGACTAGCGGGGGGGCGGAGACCCAGTACTTC. It translates to CASSLAVTSGGAETQYF.

To note about this clonotype: A junction boundary mismatches the germline segment, possibly from a read error. V and J are TRBV2 and TRBJ2-7; TRBD1 agrees at 7 bases. The CDR3 is 16 amino acids. Germline V gene lookup returns CDR1 SNHLY and CDR2 FYNNEI. CDR3 in amino acids: CASSDLGGLLSYGQYF. The CDR3 DNA sequence: TGTGCCAGCAGTGATCTAGGGGGCCTTCTCTCCTACGGGCAGTACTTC. The entire variable domain, with the rest obtained from reference TRBV2 and TRBJ2-7, is as follows: EPEVTQTPSHQVTQMGQEVILRCVPISNHLYFYWYRQILGQKVEFLVSFYNNEISEKSEIFDDQFSVERPDGSNFTLKIRSTKLEDSAMYFCASSDLGGLLSYGQYFGPGTRLTVT.

The chain employs TRBV28 and TRBJ2-6; possibly TRBD1 or TRBD2 for D (5 bases each). Germline V gives CDR1 MDHEN, CDR2 SYDVKM. There are 15 residues in the CDR3. Deletions cut 3 bases from V and 2 bases from J, with 8 bases between. This chain's CDR3 is CASSFPGPGANVLTF. The CDR3 nucleotides read TGTGCCAGCAGTTTCCCGGGGCCTGGGGCCAACGTCCTGACTTTC.

This clonotype has only a few counts. This chain connects TRBV5-1 to TRBJ1-2; 9 bases are a match to TRBD1. Trimming took 0 bases from V and 4 from J; bases not matched to a gene: 4. Germline V CDR1 and CDR2: SGHRS, YFSETQ. The CDR3 length is 15 residues. The CDR3 region is CASSLAWDRAYGYTF. CDR3 DNA sequence: TGCGCCAGCAGCTTGGCCTGGGACAGGGCCTATGGCTACACCTTC.

This clonotype has a single count. Germline and junction disagree at one end, which may indicate a read error. V usage is TRBV13 and J usage is TRBJ2-5; 10 bases align to TRBD1. In germline, CDR1 is PRHDT, CDR2 FYEKMQ (reference sequence). This CDR3 is built from 17 residues. CDR3 protein: CAGSPRQGARYQETQYF. The CDR3 region has the DNA TGTGCCGGCAGCCCGAGACAGGGGGCAAGGTACCAAGAGACCCAGTACTTC.